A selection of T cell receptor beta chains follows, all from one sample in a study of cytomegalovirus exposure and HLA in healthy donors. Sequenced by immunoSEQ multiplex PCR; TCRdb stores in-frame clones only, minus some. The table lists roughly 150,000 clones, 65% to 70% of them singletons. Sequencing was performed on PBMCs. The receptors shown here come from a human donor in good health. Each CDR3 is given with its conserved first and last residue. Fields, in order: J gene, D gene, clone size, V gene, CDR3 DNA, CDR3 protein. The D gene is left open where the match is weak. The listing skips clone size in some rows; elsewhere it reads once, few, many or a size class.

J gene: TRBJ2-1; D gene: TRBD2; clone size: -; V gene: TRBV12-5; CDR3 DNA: TGTGCGCTCGGACAGAGTGCGGGAGGGCCTGGGGGTGAGCAGTTCTTC; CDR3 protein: CALGQSAGGPGGEQFF
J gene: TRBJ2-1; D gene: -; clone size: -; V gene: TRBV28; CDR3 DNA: TGTGCCAGCAGTTTCATTGGACTAACGAACAGGAGGAGCTCCTACAATGAGCAGTTCTTC; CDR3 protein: CASSFIGLTNRRSSYNEQFF
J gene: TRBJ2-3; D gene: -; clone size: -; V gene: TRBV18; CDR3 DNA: TGTGCCAGCTCACCACGGACAGTCACAGATACGCAGTATTTT; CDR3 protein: CASSPRTVTDTQYF
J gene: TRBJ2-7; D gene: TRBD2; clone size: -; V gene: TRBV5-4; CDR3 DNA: TGTGCCAGCAGCTCTGGGGCGGGAGACCACTCCTACGAGCAGTACTTC; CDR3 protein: CASSSGAGDHSYEQYF
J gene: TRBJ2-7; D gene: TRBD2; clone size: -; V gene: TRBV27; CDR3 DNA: TGTGCCAGCAGCTCCTCGGGGACTAGCGGGTGGGGCTACGAGCAGTACTTC; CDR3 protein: CASSSSGTSGWGYEQYF
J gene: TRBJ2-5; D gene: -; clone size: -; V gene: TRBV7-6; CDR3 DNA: TGTGCCAGCAGCCGAGGGGAGACCCAGTACTTC; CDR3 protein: CASSRGETQYF
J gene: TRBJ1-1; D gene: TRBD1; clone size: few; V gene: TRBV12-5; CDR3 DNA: TGTGCTAGTGACCGGACAGGGACGAACACTGAAGCTTTCTTT; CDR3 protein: CASDRTGTNTEAFF
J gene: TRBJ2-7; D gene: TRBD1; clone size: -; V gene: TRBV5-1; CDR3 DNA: TGCGCCAGCAGCTTGGTAGAGGGACAGTCCCCCTACGAGCAGTACTTC; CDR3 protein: CASSLVEGQSPYEQYF
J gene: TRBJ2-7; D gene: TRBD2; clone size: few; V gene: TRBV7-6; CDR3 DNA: TGTGCCAGCAGCTTAGCGCGGGCTAGCGGGAGTGGGCGCGAGCAGTACTTC; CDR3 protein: CASSLARASGSGREQYF
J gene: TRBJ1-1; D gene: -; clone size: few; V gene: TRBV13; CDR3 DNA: TGTGCCAGCAGCTTTAACGGGAACACTGAAGCTTTCTTT; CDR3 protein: CASSFNGNTEAFF
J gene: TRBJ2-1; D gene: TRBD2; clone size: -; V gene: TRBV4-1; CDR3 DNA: TGCGCCAGCAGCCAAGAAACCGGGACTAGATCCTACAATGAGCAGTTCTTC; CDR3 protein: CASSQETGTRSYNEQFF
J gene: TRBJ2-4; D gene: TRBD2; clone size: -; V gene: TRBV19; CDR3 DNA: TGTGCCAGTAGCCATAGCGGGAGGGCCTCCAAAAACATTCAGTACTTC; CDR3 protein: CASSHSGRASKNIQYF
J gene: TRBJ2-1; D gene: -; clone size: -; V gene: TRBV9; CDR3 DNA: TGTGCCAGCAGCGTAGCTGTCGATGAGCAGTTCTTC; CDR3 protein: CASSVAVDEQFF
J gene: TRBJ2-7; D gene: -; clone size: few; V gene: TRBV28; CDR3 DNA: TGTGCCAGCAGTCCAGGGGATCTGGCCTCCTACGAGCAGTACTTC; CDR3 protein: CASSPGDLASYEQYF
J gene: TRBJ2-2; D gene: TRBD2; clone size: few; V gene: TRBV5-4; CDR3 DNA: TGTGCCAGCAGCGCTGAAGCGGGAAGGCGGGAGCTGTTTTTT; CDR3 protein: CASSAEAGRRELFF
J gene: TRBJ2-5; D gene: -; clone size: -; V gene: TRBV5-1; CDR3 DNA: TGCGCCAGCAGCTTGACAGGGAAAGAGACCCAGTACTTC; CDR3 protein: CASSLTGKETQYF
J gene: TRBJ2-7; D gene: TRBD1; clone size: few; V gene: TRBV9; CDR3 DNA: TGTGCCAGCAGCGAGGGGGGACAGGGTGGCTACGAGCAGTACTTC; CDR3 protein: CASSEGGQGGYEQYF
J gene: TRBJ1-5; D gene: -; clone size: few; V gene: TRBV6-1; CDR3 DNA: TGTGCCAGCAGTGAAGGACAGTATAGCAATCAGCCCCAGCATTTT; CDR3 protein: CASSEGQYSNQPQHF
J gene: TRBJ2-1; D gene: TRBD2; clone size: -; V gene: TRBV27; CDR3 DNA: TGTGCCAGCAGTTTACTAGCGGGTTCCTACAATGAGCAGTTCTTC; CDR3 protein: CASSLLAGSYNEQFF
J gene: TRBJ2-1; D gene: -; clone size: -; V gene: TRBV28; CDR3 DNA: TGTGCCACTAGCTCACTAAGCCACAATGAGCAGTTCTTC; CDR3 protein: CATSSLSHNEQFF
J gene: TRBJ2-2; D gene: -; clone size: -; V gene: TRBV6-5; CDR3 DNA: TGTGCCAGCAGCCCCATCGAGATCACCGGGGAGCTGTTTTTT; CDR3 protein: CASSPIEITGELFF
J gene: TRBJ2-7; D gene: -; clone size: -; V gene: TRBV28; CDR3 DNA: TGTGCCAGCAGCTTAGATACAGGGTTGGCCTACGAGCAGTACTTC; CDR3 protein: CASSLDTGLAYEQYF
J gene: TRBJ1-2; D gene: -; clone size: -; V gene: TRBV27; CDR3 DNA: TGTGCCAGCAGTTTATCGGGGGGAAGGGTAATTAACTATGGCTACACCTTC; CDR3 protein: CASSLSGGRVINYGYTF
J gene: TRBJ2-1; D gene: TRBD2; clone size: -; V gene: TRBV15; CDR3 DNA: TGTGCCACCAGCAGAGAAAGCGGGAGTACCAATGAGCAGTTCTTC; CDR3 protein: CATSRESGSTNEQFF
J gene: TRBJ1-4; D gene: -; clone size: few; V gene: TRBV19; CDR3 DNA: TGTGCCAGTAGGTTAACAGATGAAAAACTGTTTTTT; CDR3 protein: CASRLTDEKLFF
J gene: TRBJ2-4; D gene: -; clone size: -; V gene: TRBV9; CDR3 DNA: TGTGCCAGCAGCGTAGGTGGACTGCTTGACGGAAACATTCAGTACTTC; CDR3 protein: CASSVGGLLDGNIQYF
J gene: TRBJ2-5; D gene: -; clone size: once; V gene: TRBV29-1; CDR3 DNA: TGCAGCGTTGTAGGGGTAGAGACCCAGTACTTC; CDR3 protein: CSVVGVETQYF
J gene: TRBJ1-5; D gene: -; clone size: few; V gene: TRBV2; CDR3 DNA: TGTGCCAGCAGTGGTGGGGGGGCAAGCAATCAGCCCCAGCATTTT; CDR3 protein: CASSGGGASNQPQHF
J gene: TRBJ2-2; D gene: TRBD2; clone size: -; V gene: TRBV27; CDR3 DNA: TGTGCCAGCAGTCCGGGACTAGTGAGCACCGGGGAGCTGTTTTTT; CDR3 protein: CASSPGLVSTGELFF
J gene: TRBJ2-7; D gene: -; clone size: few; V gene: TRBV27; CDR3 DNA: TGTGCCAGCAGTCATGCACAGGAGTCCCACTCCTACGAGCAGTACTTC; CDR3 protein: CASSHAQESHSYEQYF
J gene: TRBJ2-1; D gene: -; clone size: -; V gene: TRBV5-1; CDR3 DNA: TGCGCCAGCAGCTCGGGTTCCTACAATGAGCAGTTCTTC; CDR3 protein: CASSSGSYNEQFF
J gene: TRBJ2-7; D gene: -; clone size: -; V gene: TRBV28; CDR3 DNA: TGTGCCAGTGGTGCGGGTCTGAGATCCTACGAGCAGTACTTC; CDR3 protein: CASGAGLRSYEQYF
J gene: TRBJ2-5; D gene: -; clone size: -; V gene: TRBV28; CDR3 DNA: TGTGCCAGCAGTTTGGTCACGGGGTCGGGTGCCCAGTACTTC; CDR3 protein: CASSLVTGSGAQYF
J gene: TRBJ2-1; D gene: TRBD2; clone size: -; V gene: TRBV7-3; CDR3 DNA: TGTGCCAGCAGCCCCCCAGTGGCCGCGGGAGGGTGGAATGAGCAGTTCTTC; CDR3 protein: CASSPPVAAGGWNEQFF
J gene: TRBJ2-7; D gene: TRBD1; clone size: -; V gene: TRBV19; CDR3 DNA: TGTGCCAGTAGTAACTTCGGGACAGGGGCCTACGAGCAGTACTTC; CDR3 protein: CASSNFGTGAYEQYF
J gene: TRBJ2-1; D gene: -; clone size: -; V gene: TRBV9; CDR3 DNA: TGTGCCAGCAGCGCCCCTAGGGGGCGGGAGGCGTTAAATTACAATGAGCAGTTCTTC; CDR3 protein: CASSAPRGREALNYNEQFF
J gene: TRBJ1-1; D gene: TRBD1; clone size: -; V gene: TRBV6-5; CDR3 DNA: TGTGCCAGCAGAATACAGGGGGGGAACACTGAAGCTTTCTTT; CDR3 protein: CASRIQGGNTEAFF
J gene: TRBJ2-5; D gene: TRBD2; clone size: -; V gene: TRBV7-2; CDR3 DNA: TGTGCCAGCAGCTTAGTTGCGCAGCGGGAGATTTGGGAGACCCAGTACTTC; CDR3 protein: CASSLVAQREIWETQYF
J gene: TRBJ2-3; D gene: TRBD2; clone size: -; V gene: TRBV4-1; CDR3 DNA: TGCGCCAGCAGCCAACTAGCGGGCACAGATACGCAGTATTTT; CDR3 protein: CASSQLAGTDTQYF
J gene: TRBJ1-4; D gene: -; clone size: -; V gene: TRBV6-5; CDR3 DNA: TGTGCCAGCAGCCCAGGCCCGCATGAAAAACTGTTTTTT; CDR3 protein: CASSPGPHEKLFF
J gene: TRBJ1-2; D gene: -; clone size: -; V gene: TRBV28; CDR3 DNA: TGTGCCAGCAGGCCTCCGGGACTAGCGGGAGGTGGCTACACCTTC; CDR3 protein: CASRPPGLAGGGYTF
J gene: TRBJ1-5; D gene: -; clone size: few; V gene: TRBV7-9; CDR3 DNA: TGTGCCAGCAGCACACCTGATCAGCCCCAGCATTTT; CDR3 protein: CASSTPDQPQHF
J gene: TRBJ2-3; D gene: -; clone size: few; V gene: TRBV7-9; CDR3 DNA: TGTGCCAGCAGCCGTAGCGGTTCAGATACGCAGTATTTT; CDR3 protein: CASSRSGSDTQYF
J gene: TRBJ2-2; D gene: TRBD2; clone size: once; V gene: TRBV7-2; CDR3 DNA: TGTGCCAGCCAAACTTTTGGGACTACTACCGGGGAGCTGTTTTTT; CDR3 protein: CASQTFGTTTGELFF
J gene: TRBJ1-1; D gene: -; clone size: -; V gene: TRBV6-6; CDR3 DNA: TGTGCCAGCAGTTACTCGACAGCGGAGGGTTGGGCTTTCTTT; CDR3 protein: CASSYSTAEGWAFF
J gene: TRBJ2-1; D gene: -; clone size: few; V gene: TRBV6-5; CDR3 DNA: TGTGCCAGCAGTTACTCTCTCAGGGAGGGGGATGAGCAGTTCTTC; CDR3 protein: CASSYSLREGDEQFF
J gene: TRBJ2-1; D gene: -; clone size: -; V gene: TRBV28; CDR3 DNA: TGTGCCAGCAGTTCGTCACATAACAGGCAGTTCTTC; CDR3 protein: CASSSSHNRQFF
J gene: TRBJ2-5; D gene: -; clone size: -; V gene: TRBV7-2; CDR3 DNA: TGTGCCAGCAGCCCAGGCCGCGAGACCCAGTACTTC; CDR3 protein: CASSPGRETQYF
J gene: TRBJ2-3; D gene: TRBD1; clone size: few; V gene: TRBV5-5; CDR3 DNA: TGTGCCAGCAGCAGGAGAGGACAGGTCAGCACAGATACGCAGTATTTT; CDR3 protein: CASSRRGQVSTDTQYF
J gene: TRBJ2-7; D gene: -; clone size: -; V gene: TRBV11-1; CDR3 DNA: TGTGCCAGCAGCTTAAACCCCCGAGGTTCTCTCTACGAGCAGTACTTC; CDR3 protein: CASSLNPRGSLYEQYF
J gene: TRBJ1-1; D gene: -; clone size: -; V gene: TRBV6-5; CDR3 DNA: TGTGCCAGCAGTTACTCGACGCACCAGGGAAGCACTGAAGCTTTCTTT; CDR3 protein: CASSYSTHQGSTEAFF
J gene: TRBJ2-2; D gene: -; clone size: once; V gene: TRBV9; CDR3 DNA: TGTGCCAGCAGCCGCCAGGCTACTGTGAACACCGGGGAGCTGTTTTTT; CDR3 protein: CASSRQATVNTGELFF
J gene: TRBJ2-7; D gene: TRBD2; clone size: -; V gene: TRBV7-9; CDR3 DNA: TGTGCCAGCAGCCCCCTGAGGCGGGAGGTCAAGTACGAGCAGTACTTC; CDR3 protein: CASSPLRREVKYEQYF
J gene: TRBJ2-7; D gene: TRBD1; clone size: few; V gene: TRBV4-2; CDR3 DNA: TGTGCCAGCAGCCAAGACCCCAGGCCTGACAGGGGCTACGAGCAGTACTTC; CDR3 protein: CASSQDPRPDRGYEQYF